The 25 T cell receptor beta chains below all came from one sample that was sequenced in a study of T-cell memory formation after mild COVID-19. Using its own MiXCR run on the 5' RACE reads, TCRdb lists one record per CDR3 protein. The sample holds about 350,000 distinct CDR3 sequences; roughly an eighth are singletons and the top ten take 20% to 25%. Sequenced material: PBMCs or a T cell subset sorted from them (not recorded which). All receptors derive from a man between 18 and 35 years old who had mild COVID-19 (a few samples of this study predate the infection). Cell type and time point are not known.

This clonotype came up many times. The chain employs TRBV7-2 and TRBJ2-2, with 7 nucleotides matching TRBD2. CDR1 SGHTA and CDR2 FQGNSA come from the germline V gene. The CDR3 has 14 amino acids. V was clipped by 5 bases and J by 2 bases; unmatched bases: 2. CDR3 amino acids: CASSRGLNTGELFF. The CDR3 nucleotides are TGTGCCAGCAGCAGGGGACTAAACACCGGGGAGCTGTTTTTT. Full variable domain (outside the CDR3, taken from reference TRBV7-2 and TRBJ2-2): GAGVSQSPSNKVTEKGKDVELRCDPISGHTALYWYRQSLGQGLEFLIYFQGNSAPDKSGLPSDRFSAERTGGSVSTLTIQRTQQEDSAVYLCASSRGLNTGELFFGEGSRLTVL.

The table lists this clonotype with a few counts. The chain uses TRBV4-1 and TRBJ2-1; the D is unclear. The CDR3 sequence is 14 residues long. The germline CDR1 and CDR2 sequences are MGHRA and YSYEKL. V lost 1 base and J 6 bases, leaving 10 bases between the germline ends. The DNA of the CDR3 is TGCGCCAGCAGCCAAGTTCTGCCGGTCAATGAGCAGTTCTTC. It translates to CASSQVLPVNEQFF.

This clonotype was found a few times. The chain recombines TRBV6-5 with TRBJ1-5; no clear D. CDR1 and CDR2 from the germline V gene are MNHEY and SVGAGI. The V end was cut by 5 bases, the J end by 9 bases, with 17 bases between. This CDR3 has 14 residues. CDR3 sequence: CASSPALLGAPQHF. Written as DNA, the CDR3 is TGTGCCAGCAGTCCCGCTCTACTGGGAGCGCCCCAGCATTTT.

CDR3 sequence reads: CASSQAPPTGPTGELFF. Written as DNA, the CDR3 is TGCGCCAGCAGCCAGGCCCCCCCGACAGGGCCCACCGGGGAGCTGTTTTTT. The chain combines TRBV4-1 with TRBJ2-2; 7 bases are shared with TRBD1. CDR3 length: 17 residues. Looked up from germline, CDR1 is MGHRA and CDR2 is YSYEKL. V lost 3 bases, J lost 4 bases, and 11 bases stayed unmatched.

The genes are TRBV6-5 and TRBJ2-5; TRBD1 is a possible D gene (6 bases). Germline loops: CDR1 MNHEY, CDR2 SVGAGI. This CDR3 has 15 amino acids. V was cut by 5 bases and J by 2 bases, with 15 bases left in between. CDR3 bases: TGTGCCAGCAGTAACCGGGGACACCTGCAAGAGACCCAGTACTTC. Protein sequence: CASSNRGHLQETQYF.

This chain uses TRBV7-9 with TRBJ2-1; 12 nucleotides line up with TRBD2. Germline CDR1 SEHNR, CDR2 FQNEAQ (reference sequence). V dropped 5 bases and J dropped 11; count of bases not matched to a gene: 10. This CDR3 region has 15 residues. In DNA form, the CDR3 reads TGTGCCAGCAGCCGAACTAGCGGGGGGATTGGGCAGCAGTTCTTC. Translated: CASSRTSGGIGQQFF.

Ten or more counts support this clonotype. V usage is TRBV29-1 and J usage is TRBJ1-1, with D possibly TRBD1 on 6 matching bases. The germline V gene encodes CDR1 SQVTM and CDR2 ANQGSEA. V was clipped by 6 bases and J by 5 bases, with 19 bases between them. This CDR3 has 14 amino acids. The DNA for the CDR3 is TGCAGCGTCGACAGGACATACCCGGGAACTGAAGCTTTCTTT. Translating it yields CSVDRTYPGTEAFF.

This clonotype was picked up many times. V gene TRBV4-1 combines with J gene TRBJ1-5; D is unclear. V lost 4 bases, J lost 5 bases, and 21 bases lay in between. Germline-derived CDR1 and CDR2 are MGHRA and YSYEKL. The CDR3 runs to 17 residues. The CDR3 sequence: CASSRGGPLGYDQPQHF. In nucleotides, the CDR3 is TGCGCCAGCAGCCGCGGCGGCCCGCTGGGATACGATCAGCCCCAGCATTTT.

Only a few counts were recorded for this clonotype. The chain joins TRBV4-3 to TRBJ2-2, with no clear D. The CDR3 runs 14 residues. Germline values: CDR1 LGHNA, CDR2 YSLEER. The germline V and J ends were trimmed by 0 bases and 4 bases, with 6 bases remaining between them. The CDR3 region has the DNA TGCGCCAGCAGCCAAGAACAGTTCACCGGGGAGCTGTTTTTT. It codes for CASSQEQFTGELFF.

This clonotype has only a few counts. The chain employs TRBV28 and TRBJ2-7, with TRBD1 matching 8 bases. V lost 6 bases and J lost 3; bases outside the gene matches: 7. In germline, CDR1 is MDHEN, CDR2 SYDVKM. This CDR3 has 14 residues. CDR3 nucleotide sequence: TGTGCCAGCAGCTCCGGGACAGGAAGCTACGAGCAGTACGTC. It translates to CASSSGTGSYEQYV.

This clonotype occurred many times. This sequence joins TRBV6-1 and TRBJ1-3; tentative D call: TRBD1 (5 bases). The V end lost 2 bases, the J end lost 0 bases, and 8 bases lay between the germline ends. The germline V gene encodes CDR1 MNHNS and CDR2 SASEGT. The CDR3 is 15 amino acids. DNA of the CDR3: TGTGCCAGCAGTGAAACGGGGGACTCTGGAAACACCATATATTTT. This sequence encodes CASSETGDSGNTIYF.

This clonotype has only a few counts. The gene calls are TRBV5-1 and TRBJ2-1; 7 bases map to TRBD2. The CDR3 is 17 amino acids. CDR1 SGHRS and CDR2 YFSETQ come from the germline V gene. Germline trimming cut 5 bases from V and 0 bases from J; bases unmatched to any gene: 11. CDR3 residues: CASRRAPRGSSYNEQFF. For the CDR3, the DNA is TGCGCCAGCAGACGAGCCCCGCGGGGGTCCTCCTACAATGAGCAGTTCTTC.

The rearrangement uses TRBV6-6 and TRBJ2-2; a weak D match, TRBD1 (5 bases). The CDR3 contains 16 residues. V lost 6 bases and J lost 0, with 14 bases in between. Looked up from germline, CDR1 is MNHNY and CDR2 is SVGAGI (reference sequence). The CDR3 DNA sequence: TGTGCCAGCAGAACTTCAGGGTTCGCGAACACCGGGGAGCTGTTTTTT. Residues: CASRTSGFANTGELFF.

This clonotype was observed a handful of times. The CDR3 nucleotides are TGTGCCAGCAGTTTTTGGCTAGCGGGGGCGGGCACAGATACGCAGTATTTT. Amino acids: CASSFWLAGAGTDTQYF. This chain connects TRBV12-3 or TRBV12-4 to TRBJ2-3, with TRBD2 matching 10 bases. The CDR3 extends over 17 amino acids. V was clipped by 3 bases and J by 1 base; unmatched bases: 7.

This clonotype was observed at least ten times. The CDR3 nucleotides are TGTGCCACCAGCAGTGAAGACTTGCAAGAGACCCAGTACTTC. As protein: CATSSEDLQETQYF. The genes are TRBV15 and TRBJ2-5; D unclear. This CDR3 has 14 residues. CDR1 and CDR2 from the germline V gene are LNHNV and YYDKDF (reference sequence). V lost 3 bases to trimming and J lost 2 bases, with 10 bases between them.

The V call is TRBV3-1, the J call TRBJ2-1; D remains ambiguous. The CDR3 loop spans 12 amino acids. Germline V gives CDR1 LGHDT, CDR2 YNNKEL (reference sequence). Trimming left V 1 base short and J 9 bases short, with 7 bases between. The CDR3: CASSQAFPEQFF. CDR3 sequence (DNA): TGTGCCAGCAGCCAAGCGTTCCCTGAGCAGTTCTTC.

This chain uses TRBV6-6 with TRBJ2-4; TRBD2 matches 7 bases. Trimming removed 6 bases from V and 7 bases from J; junction bases left unmatched: 9. Per germline, CDR1 MNHNY and CDR2 SVGAGI (reference sequence). The CDR3 has 14 amino acids. CDR3 region: CASSRGREANIQYF. The CDR3 DNA reads as TGTGCCAGCAGCAGAGGCCGGGAGGCTAACATTCAGTACTTC.

Here the CDR3 DNA reads TGTGCCAGATTGGACCCCTCCTACAATGAGCAGTTCTTC. It yields the protein CARLDPSYNEQFF. The V gene is TRBV2, the J gene TRBJ2-1; D is unclear. This CDR3 region has 13 residues. Germline CDR1 is SNHLY and CDR2 is FYNNEI. V lost 9 bases and J 0 bases, leaving 9 bases between the germline ends.

This chain uses TRBV6-2 or TRBV6-3 with TRBJ2-1; D is perhaps TRBD2 (5 bases). The ends were cut back, 2 bases at V and 7 bases at J, with 9 bases in the middle. The CDR3 sequence is 13 residues long. The germline gives CDR1 MNHEY, CDR2 SVGEGT. CDR3 loop: CASSYSWENEQFF. In DNA form, the CDR3 reads TGTGCCAGCAGTTACAGCTGGGAGAATGAGCAGTTCTTC.

This rearrangement joins TRBV29-1 to TRBJ2-1; D is unclear. Trimming shortened V by 8 bases and J by 2 bases, and 13 bases separated the two germline ends. The CDR3 is 13 amino acids. The germline V gene encodes CDR1 SQVTM and CDR2 ANQGSEA. CDR3 residues: CSLSATTYNEQFF. CDR3 sequence (DNA): TGCAGCCTTTCGGCAACTACCTACAATGAGCAGTTCTTC.

The CDR3 is CSVEDRFQETQYF. CDR3 nucleotide sequence: TGCAGCGTTGAAGACAGGTTCCAAGAGACCCAGTACTTC. The V call is TRBV29-1, the J call TRBJ2-5; D call uncertain. Germline V gene data show CDR1 as SQVTM and CDR2 as ANQGSEA. The V end lost 0 bases, the J end lost 1 base, and 6 bases lay between the germline ends. The CDR3 length is 13 residues. The complete variable domain, with remaining parts taken from reference TRBV29-1 and TRBJ2-5, reads SAVISQKPSRDICQRGTSLTIQCQVDSQVTMMFWYRQQPGQSLTLIATANQGSEATYESGFVIDKFPISRPNLTFSTLTVSNMSPEDSSIYLCSVEDRFQETQYFGPGTRLLVL.

This clonotype has a count of ten or more. V and J are TRBV6-4 and TRBJ2-5, with TRBD2 matching over 9 bases. CDR1 and CDR2 (germline): MRHNA, SNTAGT. This CDR3 region has 13 residues. V shed 7 bases and J 5 bases; nucleotides not matched to a gene: 5. The CDR3 sequence: CASTRLAEETQYF. The CDR3, as DNA: TGTGCCAGCACCAGACTAGCGGAGGAGACCCAGTACTTC.

In this sample, this clonotype turned up many times. This chain connects TRBV28 to TRBJ2-7, with 10 bases matching TRBD1. V shed 5 bases, J shed 2 bases, and the junction held 9 bases outside the gene matches. CDR3 length: 16 amino acids. From germline, CDR1 is MDHEN and CDR2 SYDVKM. The CDR3 DNA follows: TGTGCCAGCAGTGGCGGTCGGGGGACAGGGGCCTACGAGCAGTACGTC. Encoded protein: CASSGGRGTGAYEQYV.

This sequence joins TRBV20-1 and TRBJ2-4; 10 bases fit TRBD2. With V trimmed by 7 bases and J by 1 base, 7 bases remained unmatched. CDR3 length equals 15 residues. CDR1 and CDR2 (germline): DFQATT, SNEGSKA (reference sequence). DNA for the CDR3: TGCAGTGGAGAGCGGGGGGGCGGCGCCAAAAACATTCAGTACTTC. Translating it yields CSGERGGGAKNIQYF.

This clonotype was detected a few times. The genes are TRBV7-6 and TRBJ2-6, with 9 nucleotides matching TRBD1. The CDR3 sequence is 16 residues long. CDR1 SGHVS and CDR2 FNYEAQ come from the germline V gene. V shed 4 bases and J 2 bases; nucleotides not matched to a gene: 3. The CDR3 nucleotides are TGTGCCAGCAGCTCAGGGGACAGGGCTGGGGCCAACGTCCTGACTTTC. Translation gives CASSSGDRAGANVLTF.